A single sample gave rise to the 26 T cell receptor beta chains below, sequenced in a study of blood T cell repertoires in COVID-19. TCRdb's table, derived via immunoSEQ multiplex PCR, lists solely in-frame clones and lacks some. Of almost 50,000 clones listed, more than 90% are singletons. The sequencing sample was made of peripheral blood. The receptor source for this set is a human donor in a cohort sampled during active COVID-19.

The rearrangement joins TRBV27 to TRBJ1-2; possible D gene TRBD1, 6 bases. Germline CDR1 MNHEY, CDR2 SMNVEV (reference sequence). The ends were cut back, 5 bases at V and 5 bases at J, with 15 bases in the middle. CDR3 length equals 14 residues. The CDR3 protein is CASSAWRGGYGYTF. CDR3 in DNA: TGTGCCAGCAGTGCGTGGAGGGGGGGATATGGCTACACCTTC.

As for this clone: It is unclear where the CDR3 begins or ends on the DNA, so no DNA is shown, and the CDR3 is as TCRdb lists it. The chain recombines TRBV12-3 or TRBV12-4 with TRBJ1-2; TRBD1 is the table's D call, not checked against the DNA. Termini included, the CDR3 measures 12 amino acids. CDR3 sequence reads: CASSFGQGAQTF.

The chain has TRBV6-2 or TRBV6-3 and TRBJ1-3; D not certain. CDR1 and CDR2 from the germline V gene are MNHEY and SVGEGT. The CDR3 is made up of 15 amino acids. Trimming took off 0 bases at V and 0 bases at J, with 6 bases between the two ends. CDR3 region: CASSYSSGSGNTIYF. CDR3 nucleotides: TGTGCCAGCAGTTACTCGTCGGGCTCTGGAAACACCATATATTTT.

The chain carries TRBV30 and TRBJ1-4; weak D call: TRBD1 (5 bases). Deletions cut 3 bases from V and 7 bases from J, with 9 bases between. Germline V CDR1 and CDR2: GTSNPN, SVGIG (reference sequence). This CDR3 comprises 12 residues. CDR3 residues: CAWRRTLEKLFF. The CDR3 DNA sequence: TGTGCCTGGAGACGGACACTTGAAAAACTGTTTTTT.

This rearrangement joins TRBV19 to TRBJ1-5; 9 bases map to TRBD1. V shed 3 bases and J 2 bases; nucleotides not matched to a gene: 11. Germline values: CDR1 LNHDA, CDR2 SQIVND (reference sequence). The CDR3 contains 18 residues. The CDR3 DNA reads as TGTGCCAGTAGTATGGGGGGACAGGGTGTCTGGGGCAATCAGCCCCAGCATTTT. This gives the protein CASSMGGQGVWGNQPQHF.

This rearrangement joins TRBV19 to TRBJ2-1; 10 bases line up with TRBD2. The germline gives CDR1 LNHDA, CDR2 SQIVND (reference sequence). The CDR3 consists of 15 residues. With V trimmed by 3 bases and J by 8 bases, 7 bases remained unmatched. The CDR3 DNA reads as TGTGCCAGTAGTATCACTAGCGGGACATCCGATGAGCAGTTCTTC. This sequence encodes CASSITSGTSDEQFF.

The chain links TRBV6-1 to TRBJ2-5, with 9 positions matching TRBD1. Unmatched junction bases numbered 2, after V lost 1 base and J lost 2 bases. CDR3 length: 15 amino acids. Germline assignment: CDR1 MNHNS and CDR2 SASEGT. DNA of the CDR3: TGTGCCAGCAGTGAAGGGACAGGGGTTCAAGAGACCCAGTACTTC. It encodes CASSEGTGVQETQYF.

The chain couples TRBV24-1 to TRBJ1-1, with TRBD1 matching over 9 bases. V was clipped by 5 bases and J by 4 bases; unmatched bases: 10. CDR1 is KGHDR, CDR2 SFDVKD, per germline. The CDR3 runs to 16 residues. CDR3 bases: TGTGCCACCAGTGGCAACCCGGGACAGGGTTCCACTGAAGCTTTCTTT. Translating it yields CATSGNPGQGSTEAFF.

This chain connects TRBV5-4 to TRBJ2-3, with 7 bases fitting TRBD2. The CDR3 is 17 residues long. V trimming: 3 bases; J trimming: 3 bases; junction bases outside the gene matches: 13. Germline V lookup: CDR1 SGHNT, CDR2 YYREEE (reference sequence). The CDR3 DNA reads as TGTGCCAGCAGCTGGCCTAGCGGAGGGGAGGGTACAGATACGCAGTATTTT. Residues: CASSWPSGGEGTDTQYF. The whole variable domain, filled in from reference TRBV5-4 and TRBJ2-3, reads ETGVTQSPTHLIKTRGQQVTLRCSSQSGHNTVSWYQQALGQGPQFIFQYYREEENGRGNFPPRFSGLQFPNYSSELNVNALELDDSALYLCASSWPSGGEGTDTQYFGPGTRLTVL.

This rearrangement joins TRBV6-6 to TRBJ1-3, with TRBD1 matching over 7 bases. J lost 1 base, V lost 7 bases, and 4 bases had no gene match. The length of the CDR3 is 14 residues. Germline values: CDR1 MNHNY, CDR2 SVGAGI (reference sequence). The CDR3 here is CASTGTVSGNTIYF. The CDR3 coding sequence is TGTGCCAGCACCGGGACAGTTTCTGGAAACACCATATATTTT.

The J gene is TRBJ2-7, the V gene TRBV28; tentative D call: TRBD1 (6 bases). Germline CDR1 MDHEN, CDR2 SYDVKM. The CDR3 sequence is 13 residues long. The V end was cut by 4 bases, the J end by 6 bases, with 13 bases between. The CDR3 nucleotides read TGTGCCAGCAGTTCCGGGACATATCCCGAGCAGTACGTC. The encoded protein is CASSSGTYPEQYV.

The sample holds one count of this clone. The chain links TRBV19 to TRBJ1-1, with TRBD1 matching over 8 bases. The CDR3 totals 16 residues. The germline V gene has CDR1 LNHDA and CDR2 SQIVND (reference sequence). The J segment lost 1 base and the V segment lost 4 bases, leaving 8 bases of the junction unmatched. CDR3 sequence (DNA): TGTGCCAGTAGTACCGTGGACAGGGCCGGGAACACTGAAGCTTTCTTT. As protein: CASSTVDRAGNTEAFF.

The V gene is TRBV2, the J gene TRBJ1-6; TRBD1 aligns across 8 bases. The CDR3 is made up of 13 amino acids. Per the germline V gene, CDR1 is SNHLY and CDR2 is FYNNEI. V shed 7 bases, J shed 10 bases, and the junction held 6 bases outside the gene matches. The CDR3 DNA is TGTGCCAGCAAAGACAGGGGAGGATCACCCCTCCACTTT. Amino acid sequence: CASKDRGGSPLHF. Combining the CDR3 with reference TRBV2 and TRBJ1-6 gives the whole variable domain EPEVTQTPSHQVTQMGQEVILRCVPISNHLYFYWYRQILGQKVEFLVSFYNNEISEKSEIFDDQFSVERPDGSNFTLKIRSTKLEDSAMYFCASKDRGGSPLHFGNGTRLTVT.

The sample holds a few counts of this clone. The chain recombines TRBV2 with TRBJ2-7; tentative D call: TRBD2 (6 bases). Germline CDR1 reads SNHLY; CDR2 reads FYNNEI. The CDR3 runs to 14 residues. Trimming pared 7 bases from V and 3 bases from J, leaving 16 bases between. In DNA, the CDR3 is TGTGCCAGCATTGTAGGGGCGGGGAACTACGAGCAGTACTTC. This sequence encodes CASIVGAGNYEQYF.

This rearrangement joins TRBV7-9 to TRBJ1-2; 8 nucleotides match TRBD1. The CDR3 is 14 amino acids. Losses at the gene ends were 5 bases for V and 4 bases for J; bases not matched to a gene: 6. Germline V gene data show CDR1 as SEHNR and CDR2 as FQNEAQ (reference sequence). The CDR3 region has the DNA TGTGCCAGCAGCCAACAGGGGGTCCCCTATGGCTACACCTTC. Amino acids: CASSQQGVPYGYTF.

J is TRBJ2-5 and V is TRBV6-1; D is possibly TRBD1 (6 bases). The V gene lost 0 bases and the J gene lost 1 base, with 9 bases spanning the gap. Germline CDR1 reads MNHNS; CDR2 reads SASEGT. The CDR3 runs 15 residues. The CDR3 coding sequence is TGTGCCAGCAGTGAAGCGGGGACACGCCAAGAGACCCAGTACTTC. Translation: CASSEAGTRQETQYF.

This rearrangement joins TRBV27 to TRBJ1-2; D gene ambiguous. This CDR3 comprises 15 residues. V was cut by 3 bases and J by 4 bases, with 15 bases left in between. Germline-derived CDR1 and CDR2 are MNHEY and SMNVEV (reference sequence). This CDR3 is CASSFGRGWSYGYTF. The CDR3 DNA reads as TGTGCCAGCAGTTTTGGGAGAGGATGGAGCTATGGCTACACCTTC.

This chain uses TRBV9 with TRBJ2-7; 7 positions match TRBD2. CDR1 is SGDLS, CDR2 YYNGEE, per germline. J gave up 2 bases and V 0 bases, and 8 bases lay outside the gene matches. The CDR3 is made up of 16 amino acids. The CDR3 spells CASSVAPGGSTYEQYF. The CDR3 nucleotides read TGTGCCAGCAGCGTAGCTCCGGGAGGCTCTACCTACGAGCAGTACTTC. The full variable domain, its missing parts supplied by reference TRBV9 and TRBJ2-7, is DSGVTQTPKHLITATGQRVTLRCSPRSGDLSVYWYQQSLDQGLQFLIQYYNGEERAKGNILERFSAQQFPDLHSELNLSSLELGDSALYFCASSVAPGGSTYEQYFGPGTRLTVT.

The gene calls are TRBV2 and TRBJ2-7; 9 bases fit TRBD1. The J segment lost 2 bases and the V segment lost 2 bases, leaving 1 base of the junction unmatched. Germline lookup yields CDR1 SNHLY and CDR2 FYNNEI. This CDR3 is built from 14 residues. Written as DNA, the CDR3 is TGTGCCAGCAGTGAATGGGACAGGGCCTACGAGCAGTACTTC. Translating it yields CASSEWDRAYEQYF.

Worth noting for this clone: The junction differs from germline at one of its ends, possibly a read error. V and J are TRBV28 and TRBJ2-7, with 10 bases lining up with TRBD1. Germline V gene sequence: CDR1 MDHEN, CDR2 SYDVKM. This CDR3 is 13 amino acids long. The CDR3 DNA follows: TGTGCCAGCAGTTTTTACCGGGACAGGGGCCCCGGCTTC. It translates to CASSFYRDRGPGF.

The chain couples TRBV19 to TRBJ2-7; 7 positions agree with TRBD2. V gave up 6 bases and J gave up 7 bases; unmatched junction bases: 15. This CDR3 comprises 15 residues. Per germline, CDR1 LNHDA and CDR2 SQIVND (reference sequence). In DNA form, the CDR3 reads TGTGCCAGTAGGCCCAACGCGGGAGCGGCGGGTGAGCAGTACTTC. The encoded protein is CASRPNAGAAGEQYF.

The J gene is TRBJ1-2, the V gene TRBV18, with TRBD1 matching 11 bases. Germline trimming cut 5 bases from V and 7 bases from J; bases unmatched to any gene: 15. The CDR3 loop spans 17 amino acids. The germline gives CDR1 KGHSH, CDR2 LQKENI. CDR3: CASSIKTPGQGVVGYTF. The CDR3 DNA reads TGTGCCAGCTCAATAAAAACACCGGGACAGGGGGTAGTTGGCTACACCTTC. Full variable domain (outside the CDR3, taken from reference TRBV18 and TRBJ1-2): NAGVMQNPRHLVRRRGQEARLRCSPMKGHSHVYWYRQLPEEGLKFMVYLQKENIIDESGMPKERFSAEFPKEGPSILRIQQVVRGDSAAYFCASSIKTPGQGVVGYTFGSGTRLTVV.

The chain combines TRBV7-2 with TRBJ2-1; 12 positions match TRBD2. CDR1 and CDR2 (germline): SGHTA, FQGNSA. V lost 4 bases and J lost 8; bases outside the gene matches: 15. This CDR3 has 18 amino acids. Here the CDR3 reads CASSSHPKSSGRAHEQFF. The CDR3 bases are TGTGCCAGCAGCTCACACCCTAAATCTAGCGGGAGGGCCCATGAGCAGTTCTTC. The entire variable domain, with the rest obtained from reference TRBV7-2 and TRBJ2-1, is as follows: GAGVSQSPSNKVTEKGKDVELRCDPISGHTALYWYRQSLGQGLEFLIYFQGNSAPDKSGLPSDRFSAERTGGSVSTLTIQRTQQEDSAVYLCASSSHPKSSGRAHEQFFGPGTRLTVL.

This chain connects TRBV19 to TRBJ1-2; no reliable D call. Germline V CDR1 and CDR2: LNHDA, SQIVND (reference sequence). V was cut by 1 base and J by 4 bases, with 13 bases left in between. The CDR3 runs 15 residues. The CDR3 spells CASSIGDLSGYGYTF. As DNA, the CDR3 is TGTGCCAGTAGTATAGGGGATCTGAGCGGCTATGGCTACACCTTC.

V usage is TRBV7-2 and J usage is TRBJ1-4; 9 nucleotides match TRBD1. The CDR3 length is 18 residues. V dropped 5 bases and J dropped 8; count of bases not matched to a gene: 18. Per the germline V gene, CDR1 is SGHTA and CDR2 is FQGNSA. The CDR3 nucleotides are TGTGCCAGCAGCCCCGGGACAGGGAAGGGGCAGTCCAGAGAAAAACTGTTTTTT. Its translation: CASSPGTGKGQSREKLFF.

The chain couples TRBV28 to TRBJ2-7, with TRBD2 identical over 12 bases. Losses at the gene ends were 9 bases for V and 6 bases for J; bases not matched to a gene: 15. The CDR3 runs 16 residues. Germline CDR1 MDHEN, CDR2 SYDVKM. CDR3 DNA sequence: TGTGCCAGTCCTAGCGGGAGGGGGGGATGGGTGACCGAGCAGTACGTC. It is translated as CASPSGRGGWVTEQYV.